The source of this T cell receptor beta chain is a study of T cells in Graves' hyperthyroidism and ophthalmopathy. CDR3 size: 17 residues. The germline V and J ends were trimmed by 6 bases and 5 bases, with 22 bases remaining between them. Germline V gene data show CDR1 as SGHAT and CDR2 as FQNNGV. In regard to this clonotype: Its specificity is not known.

Based on clinical symptoms, serum thyroxine and TRAb, thyroid ultrasound and orbital computed tomography, diagnoses were reached. Findings of the study overall: Most thyroid clonotypes that were expanded above 0.001 also turned up in blood.

The TCR beta CDR3 regions underwent amplification using RNA transcripts as the source. During a first-round RT-PCR of the TCR CDR3, the HTBI primer set was used. TCRdb reanalysed the multiplex PCR reads using MiXCR and keeps one entry per CDR3 protein. The sample has 490,000 or so distinct CDR3 sequences, 40% to 50% seen once. The chain links TRBV11-2 to TRBJ2-2; tentative D call: TRBD2 (5 bases). Material: peripheral blood or thyroid tissue (not recorded which). The TCR sequence derives from an adult woman with Graves' disease, either hyperthyroidism or ophthalmopathy (not recorded which). The CDR3 loop reads CASSEMASLRETGELFF. The CDR3 region has the DNA TGTGCCAGCAGTGAAATGGCTAGCCTGAGGGAAACCGGGGAGCTGTTTTTT.